The 24 T cell receptor beta chains below all came from one sample that was sequenced in a study of T cell responses to AZD1222 COVID-19 vaccine. Generated by immunoSEQ multiplex PCR, the TCRdb table keeps only in-frame clones and is missing some. The data show some 97,000 clones, with about 87% seen just once and less than 20% held by the top ten. The input for sequencing was peripheral blood, taken on day 0 of AZD1222 vaccination. These TCRs come from an adult in good health.

The chain employs TRBV6-1 and TRBJ2-2, with unresolved D. CDR1 is MNHNS, CDR2 SASEGT, per germline. The CDR3 is 12 residues long. Trimming cost V 3 bases and J 6 bases, with 5 bases left between them. CDR3 DNA: TGTGCCAGCAGTGATGGGGCCGGGGAGCTGTTTTTT. Residues: CASSDGAGELFF.

The chain employs TRBV5-1 and TRBJ1-1; TRBD1 matches at 9 bases. CDR3 length equals 16 residues. V was clipped by 4 bases and J by 0 bases; unmatched bases: 7. The germline V gene encodes CDR1 SGHRS and CDR2 YFSETQ. CDR3: CASSPTGGELNTEAFF. CDR3 DNA sequence: TGCGCCAGCAGCCCGACAGGGGGGGAGTTGAACACTGAAGCTTTCTTT.

The CDR3 DNA sequence: TGTGCCACCAGCGACAGGGAAAACACTGAAGCTTTCTTT. This encodes CATSDRENTEAFF. V is TRBV15 and J is TRBJ1-1; 7 bases align to TRBD1. V gave up 5 bases and J gave up 2 bases; unmatched junction bases: 2. Germline CDR1 is LNHNV and CDR2 is YYDKDF (reference sequence). CDR3 length: 13 residues.

V is TRBV27 and J is TRBJ1-2; TRBD1 is a possible D gene (6 bases). This CDR3 is 13 amino acids long. V gave up 3 bases and J gave up 6 bases, with 11 bases separating them. CDR1 and CDR2 (germline): MNHEY, SMNVEV (reference sequence). CDR3 residues: CASSFQGWHGYTF. As DNA, the CDR3 is TGTGCCAGCAGTTTCCAGGGGTGGCATGGCTACACCTTC.

The chain carries TRBV27 and TRBJ2-2, with D tentatively TRBD1 (5 bases). This CDR3 contains 14 residues. The V end lost 2 bases, the J end lost 5 bases, and 9 bases lay between the germline ends. Germline V gene lookup returns CDR1 MNHEY and CDR2 SMNVEV (reference sequence). DNA for the CDR3: TGTGCCAGCAGTTTAGGGGCGAGGACCGGGGAGCTGTTTTTT. Protein sequence: CASSLGARTGELFF.

The rearrangement links TRBV7-9 to TRBJ1-2, with 9 positions matching TRBD1. CDR3 length equals 14 residues. Germline CDR1 is SEHNR and CDR2 is FQNEAQ (reference sequence). The V gene end was trimmed by 4 bases and the J gene end by 8 bases; junction bases not matched to a gene: 8. The CDR3 sequence is CASSSGQGSEGYTF. In nucleotides, the CDR3 is TGTGCCAGCAGCTCGGGACAGGGTAGTGAAGGCTACACCTTC.

The V and J genes are TRBV9 and TRBJ1-1; 8 bases match TRBD1. J gave up 1 base and V 4 bases, and 3 bases lay outside the gene matches. This CDR3 has 14 amino acids. The germline CDR1 and CDR2 sequences are SGDLS and YYNGEE. The CDR3 DNA follows: TGTGCCAGCAGCCCACAGGGGGGGAACACTGAAGCTTTCTTT. This gives the protein CASSPQGGNTEAFF.

The chain combines TRBV3-1 (or the pseudogene TRBV3-2) with TRBJ1-5; TRBD1 might be the D (5 bases). The germline V gene encodes CDR1 LGHDT and CDR2 YNNKEL (reference sequence). Trimming shortened V by 0 bases and J by 7 bases, and 10 bases separated the two germline ends. This CDR3 has 14 amino acids. The CDR3 sequence is CASSQDIGGQPQHF. The CDR3 nucleotides are TGTGCCAGCAGCCAAGATATCGGGGGGCAGCCCCAGCATTTT.

The CDR3 region is CASSSRTSGRRDEQYF. In DNA form, the CDR3 reads TGTGCCAGCAGCTCTCGGACTAGCGGGAGGCGGGACGAGCAGTACTTC. The rearrangement joins TRBV7-2 to TRBJ2-7, with 14 nucleotides matching TRBD2. CDR3 size: 16 residues. Germline values: CDR1 SGHTA, CDR2 FQGNSA. V shed 4 bases and J 5 bases; nucleotides not matched to a gene: 7.

The gene calls are TRBV4-3 and TRBJ2-3; no clear D. Trimming removed 0 bases from V and 0 bases from J, with 10 bases in between. The CDR3 spans 16 residues. Per germline, CDR1 LGHNA and CDR2 YSLEER. The CDR3 sequence: CASSQESGRSTDTQYF. The CDR3 region has the DNA TGCGCCAGCAGCCAAGAGAGTGGCCGTAGCACAGATACGCAGTATTTT.

This clone was observed a single time. The V call is TRBV6-5, the J call TRBJ2-2; TRBD1 agrees at 7 bases. The trim removed 4 bases at V and 7 bases at J, leaving 6 bases unmatched. Looked up from germline, CDR1 is MNHEY and CDR2 is SVGAGI. The CDR3 is 14 amino acids. The CDR3 region has the DNA TGTGCCAGCAGTTTACGACAGGGTATCGGGGAGCTGTTTTTT. Residues: CASSLRQGIGELFF.

V is TRBV7-9 and J is TRBJ1-1; no firm D call. The CDR3 sequence is 14 residues long. V gave up 7 bases and J gave up 0 bases, with 12 bases separating them. Germline lookup yields CDR1 SEHNR and CDR2 FQNEAQ (reference sequence). CDR3 DNA sequence: TGTGCCAGCACCCGAGAGGTTCTGAACACTGAAGCTTTCTTT. As protein: CASTREVLNTEAFF.

This clone appeared a few times. The chain has TRBV30 and TRBJ1-6; D perhaps matches TRBD1 (6 bases). V was clipped by 1 base and J by 12 bases, with 7 bases between them. Looked up from germline, CDR1 is GTSNPN and CDR2 is SVGIG (reference sequence). This CDR3 comprises 11 residues. CDR3 loop: CAWSEGGPLHF. For the CDR3, the DNA is TGTGCCTGGAGTGAGGGGGGACCCCTCCACTTT.

The V and J genes are TRBV28 and TRBJ2-7; D possibly corresponds to TRBD2 (6 bases). CDR1 is MDHEN and CDR2 is SYDVKM in the germline V gene. Trimming stripped 3 bases from V and 3 bases from J, with 21 bases between. There are 17 residues in the CDR3. CDR3 region: CASSFVPKGLGVYEQYF. CDR3 nucleotide sequence: TGTGCCAGCAGTTTTGTTCCAAAGGGACTTGGCGTCTACGAGCAGTACTTC.

The chain employs TRBV7-2 and TRBJ1-1; possibly TRBD1 for D (6 bases). Looked up from germline, CDR1 is SGHTA and CDR2 is FQGNSA. This CDR3 is built from 15 residues. Trimming pared 2 bases from V and 1 base from J, leaving 11 bases between. CDR3 nucleotide sequence: TGTGCCAGCAGCTTAAGTTTCAGGGGGAACACTGAAGCTTTCTTT. Translating it yields CASSLSFRGNTEAFF.

The rearrangement uses TRBV11-1 and TRBJ2-2; a possible D gene is TRBD1 (5 bases). The ends were cut back, 3 bases at V and 6 bases at J, with 11 bases in the middle. The CDR3 is made up of 14 amino acids. Germline-derived CDR1 and CDR2 are SGHAT and FQDESV (reference sequence). As DNA, the CDR3 is TGTGCCAGCAGCTTGCGACAGATCCCCGGGGAGCTGTTTTTT. Its protein is CASSLRQIPGELFF. The whole variable domain, remainder taken from reference TRBV11-1 and TRBJ2-2, is EAEVAQSPRYKITEKSQAVAFWCDPISGHATLYWYRQILGQGPELLVQFQDESVVDDSQLPKDRFSAERLKGVDSTLKIQPAELGDSAMYLCASSLRQIPGELFFGEGSRLTVL.

The chain recombines TRBV18 with TRBJ2-7; either TRBD1 or TRBD2 may supply D (5 bases each). The CDR3 totals 13 residues. The germline V and J ends were trimmed by 3 bases and 5 bases, with 11 bases remaining between them. Per the germline V gene, CDR1 is KGHSH and CDR2 is LQKENI. CDR3 protein: CASSPGTSHEQYF. The CDR3 coding sequence is TGTGCCAGCTCACCGGGGACGAGCCACGAGCAGTACTTC.

J is TRBJ1-3 and V is TRBV2; D is undetermined. From germline, CDR1 is SNHLY and CDR2 FYNNEI. This CDR3 has 14 residues. V was trimmed by 2 bases and J by 4 bases, leaving 9 bases between them. The CDR3 bases are TGTGCCAGCAGTGAATCGGCACTCGGAAACACCATATATTTT. Translating it yields CASSESALGNTIYF.

The chain carries TRBV4-1 and TRBJ1-1, with 9 nucleotides matching TRBD1. In germline, CDR1 is MGHRA, CDR2 YSYEKL. The CDR3 runs 18 residues. Unmatched junction bases numbered 9, after V lost 0 bases and J lost 1 base. This CDR3 is CASSQDGDRVPTNTEAFF. The CDR3 nucleotides read TGCGCCAGCAGCCAAGATGGGGACAGGGTCCCTACGAACACTGAAGCTTTCTTT.

The rearrangement links TRBV30 to TRBJ2-4; no definite D call. CDR3 length equals 12 residues. The V and J ends lost 2 bases and 8 bases respectively, with 10 bases between them. Per the germline V gene, CDR1 is GTSNPN and CDR2 is SVGIG (reference sequence). Here the CDR3 reads CAWSRGSDIQYF. In DNA, the CDR3 is TGTGCCTGGAGTCGAGGATCCGACATTCAGTACTTC.

V and J are TRBV19 and TRBJ1-5; D is ambiguous. The CDR3 contains 15 residues. Trimming stripped 0 bases from V and 7 bases from J, with 13 bases between. In germline, CDR1 is LNHDA, CDR2 SQIVND (reference sequence). The CDR3 coding sequence is TGTGCCAGTAGTATAGACCCTACTCAATGGCAGCCCCAGCATTTT. Its protein product is CASSIDPTQWQPQHF.

The chain couples TRBV6-5 to TRBJ1-2; TRBD1 aligns across 9 bases. Germline V gene data show CDR1 as MNHEY and CDR2 as SVGAGI. V shed 6 bases, J shed 8 bases, and the junction held 10 bases outside the gene matches. This CDR3 region has 14 residues. CDR3 DNA sequence: TGTGCCAGCAGCCAGGGACAGGGAATTGGCGGCTACACCTTC. This encodes CASSQGQGIGGYTF.

V gene TRBV7-9 combines with J gene TRBJ2-6; D gene unclear. Trimming took off 10 bases at V and 0 bases at J, with 7 bases between the two ends. Germline V lookup: CDR1 SEHNR, CDR2 FQNEAQ (reference sequence). The CDR3 has 13 residues. CDR3 residues: CATSTSGANVLTF. The CDR3, as DNA: TGTGCCACCAGTACCTCTGGGGCCAACGTCCTGACTTTC.

This chain uses TRBV14 with TRBJ2-2; 7 bases are shared with TRBD2. CDR1 and CDR2 (germline): SGHDN, FVKESK. This CDR3 comprises 16 residues. The J segment lost 4 bases and the V segment lost 1 base, leaving 6 bases of the junction unmatched. In DNA, the CDR3 is TGTGCCAGCAGCCAAGGAGGTCTAGCGGTCACCGGGGAGCTGTTTTTT. Translating gives CASSQGGLAVTGELFF.